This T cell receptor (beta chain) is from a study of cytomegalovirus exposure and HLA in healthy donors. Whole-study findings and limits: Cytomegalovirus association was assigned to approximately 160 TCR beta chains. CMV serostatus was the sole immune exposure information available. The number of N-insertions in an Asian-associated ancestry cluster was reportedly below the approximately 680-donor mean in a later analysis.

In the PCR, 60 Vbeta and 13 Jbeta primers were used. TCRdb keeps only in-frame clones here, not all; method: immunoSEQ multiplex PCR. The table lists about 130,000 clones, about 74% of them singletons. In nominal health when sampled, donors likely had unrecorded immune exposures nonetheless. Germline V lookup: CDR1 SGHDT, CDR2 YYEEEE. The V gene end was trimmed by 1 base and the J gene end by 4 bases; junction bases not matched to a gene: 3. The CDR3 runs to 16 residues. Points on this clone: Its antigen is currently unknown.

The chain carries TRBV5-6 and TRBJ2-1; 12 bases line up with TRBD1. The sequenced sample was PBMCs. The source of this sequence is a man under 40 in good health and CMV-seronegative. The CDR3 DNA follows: TGTGCCAGCAGCTTGTTGGGACAGGGGGCTTACAATGAGCAGTTCTTC. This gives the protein CASSLLGQGAYNEQFF.